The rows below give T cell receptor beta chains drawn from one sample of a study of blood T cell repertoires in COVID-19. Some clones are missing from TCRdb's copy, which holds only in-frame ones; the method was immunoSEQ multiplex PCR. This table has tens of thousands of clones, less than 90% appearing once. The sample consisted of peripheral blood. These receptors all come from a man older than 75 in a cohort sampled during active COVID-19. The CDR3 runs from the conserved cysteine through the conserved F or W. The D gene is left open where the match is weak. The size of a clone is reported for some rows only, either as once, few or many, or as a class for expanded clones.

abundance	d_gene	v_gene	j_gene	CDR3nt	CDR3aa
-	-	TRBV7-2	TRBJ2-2	TGTGCCAGCAGCTTAGCGCAAGGATTGAGGACCGGGGAGCTGTTTTTT	CASSLAQGLRTGELFF
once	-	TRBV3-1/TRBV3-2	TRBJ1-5	TGTGCCAGCAGCCAGGGTTTTAAGACAGGCACGTTTCCCCAGCATTTT	CASSQGFKTGTFPQHF
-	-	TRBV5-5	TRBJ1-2	TGTGCCAGCAGCTTCTCGCAGGGTGGTGGCTATGGCTACACCTTC	CASSFSQGGGYGYTF
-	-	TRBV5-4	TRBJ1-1	TGTGCCAGCAGCTCGGATCGGACAAAGAACACTGAAGCTTTCTTT	CASSSDRTKNTEAFF
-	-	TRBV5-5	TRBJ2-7	TGTGCCAGCAGCTTGTTCGTCCCAGGCTCCTACGAGCAGTACTTC	CASSLFVPGSYEQYF
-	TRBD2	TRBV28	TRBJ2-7	TGTGCCAGCAGTTCCGGGACTAGCGGGGGGTACGAGCAGTACTTC	CASSSGTSGGYEQYF
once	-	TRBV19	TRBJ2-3	TGTGCCAGTAGTATAACTCTAAGACTAGTGGGGACAGATACGCAGTATTTT	CASSITLRLVGTDTQYF
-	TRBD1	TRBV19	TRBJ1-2	TGTGCCAGTGCTGACAGGGCTAATAACTATGGCTACACCTTC	CASADRANNYGYTF
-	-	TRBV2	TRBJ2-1	TGTGCCAGCATTAAGGACACCCGTTCCAATGAGCAGTTCTTC	CASIKDTRSNEQFF
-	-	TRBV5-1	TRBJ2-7	TGCGCCAGCAGCTTGGATGATTCGCAGGGTACCTACGAGCAGTACTTC	CASSLDDSQGTYEQYF